The 20 T cell receptor beta chains below were found in one sample sequenced in a study of T-cell memory formation after mild COVID-19. TCRdb called the 5' RACE reads again in MiXCR, with one record for every CDR3 protein. The table includes 250,000 to 350,000 distinct CDR3 sequences, over 11% detected once. Sequencing used PBMCs or a T cell subset sorted from them (not recorded which). The receptors here all came from a man younger than 35 who had mild COVID-19 (a few samples of this study predate the infection). Cell type and time point are not known.

This chain links TRBV20-1 with TRBJ1-1; possible D gene TRBD1, 6 bases. V shed 2 bases and J shed 10 bases, with 14 bases lying between them. CDR1 is DFQATT, CDR2 SNEGSKA, per germline (reference sequence). The CDR3 covers 12 residues. CDR3 sequence reads: CSARQDRGAAFF. The DNA for the CDR3 is TGCAGTGCTAGACAGGACAGAGGGGCAGCTTTCTTT.

The V and J genes are TRBV7-3 and TRBJ2-3; TRBD2 aligns across 8 bases. The V gene's germline CDR1 is SGHTA and CDR2 FQGTGA. J gave up 10 bases and V 5 bases, and 17 bases lay outside the gene matches. This CDR3 is 16 amino acids long. CDR3 in DNA: TGTGCCAGCAGCCCGGGGGGGGGACGGGCGTTGAGGGCGCAGTATTTT. Translated, it gives CASSPGGGRALRAQYF.

The chain uses TRBV7-9 and TRBJ1-1; D not resolved. Germline lookup yields CDR1 SEHNR and CDR2 FQNEAQ (reference sequence). Between the trimmed V and J ends, which lost 5 bases and 5 bases, there was a span of 6 bases. The CDR3 covers 11 residues. CDR3: CASSRYTEAFF. The DNA for the CDR3 is TGTGCCAGCAGCAGATATACTGAAGCTTTCTTT. Full variable domain (rest looked up from reference TRBV7-9 and TRBJ1-1): DTGVSQNPRHKITKRGQNVTFRCDPISEHNRLYWYRQTLGQGPEFLTYFQNEAQLEKSRLLSDRFSAERPKGSFSTLEIQRTEQGDSAMYLCASSRYTEAFFGQGTRLTVV.

This clonotype was detected a few times. DNA of the CDR3: TGTGCCAGCAGCCCAGATCGGGCAGGCCTTAGCAATCAGCCCCAGCATTTT. Amino acid sequence: CASSPDRAGLSNQPQHF. The chain links TRBV7-9 to TRBJ1-5; D is undetermined. CDR1 is SEHNR, CDR2 FQNEAQ, per germline (reference sequence). This CDR3 has 17 amino acids. Trimming removed 5 bases at V and 0 bases at J, with 17 bases between.

This clonotype was detected only a few times. The chain is built from TRBV2 and TRBJ2-3; 8 bases line up with TRBD2. The V segment lost 4 bases and the J segment 2 bases; nucleotides outside the gene matches: 11. The CDR3 spans 17 residues. The germline V gene encodes CDR1 SNHLY and CDR2 FYNNEI. CDR3 residues: CASSAKRGLGYTDTQYF. As DNA, the CDR3 is TGTGCCAGCAGTGCTAAGCGGGGGTTGGGGTACACAGATACGCAGTATTTT.

This clonotype came up many times. The chain carries TRBV7-2 and TRBJ1-1; D might be TRBD1 (6 bases). This CDR3 has 13 amino acids. V was trimmed by 3 bases and J by 3 bases, leaving 8 bases between them. Germline lookup yields CDR1 SGHTA and CDR2 FQGNSA. The CDR3 sequence is CASSFSGDTEAFF. CDR3 sequence (DNA): TGTGCCAGCAGCTTTTCAGGGGACACTGAAGCTTTCTTT.

V is TRBV7-2 and J is TRBJ1-3; D not resolved. V gave up 1 base and J gave up 8 bases, with 9 bases separating them. Germline V lookup: CDR1 SGHTA, CDR2 FQGNSA. The CDR3 runs to 13 residues. The CDR3 spells CASSLGKDDTIYF. The CDR3 DNA reads as TGTGCCAGCAGCTTAGGGAAGGACGACACCATATATTTT.

The rearrangement joins TRBV10-3 to TRBJ1-1; tentatively, D is TRBD1 (6 bases). This CDR3 spans 12 amino acids. Trimming pared 0 bases from V and 11 bases from J, leaving 10 bases between. The germline gives CDR1 ENHRY, CDR2 SYGVKD. The CDR3 DNA follows: TGTGCCATCAGTGAGTCGGGGGGCGCGGCTTTCTTT. Amino acids: CAISESGGAAFF.

V and J are TRBV5-4 and TRBJ2-3, with 10 nucleotides matching TRBD2. The CDR3 totals 15 residues. From germline, CDR1 is SGHNT and CDR2 YYREEE (reference sequence). The J segment lost 1 base and the V segment lost 9 bases, leaving 8 bases of the junction unmatched. The CDR3 reads CATLQAGGRTDTQYF. CDR3 in DNA: TGTGCCACCCTCCAAGCGGGGGGGCGCACAGATACGCAGTATTTT.

This clonotype showed up many times. J is TRBJ2-5 and V is TRBV11-2, with TRBD2 as a possible D gene (6 bases). V lost 5 bases, J lost 1 base, and 14 bases lay in between. Germline V CDR1 and CDR2: SGHAT, FQNNGV. The length of the CDR3 is 15 residues. This chain's CDR3 is CASSPPAGGQETQYF. The CDR3, as DNA: TGTGCCAGCAGCCCCCCCGCCGGGGGCCAAGAGACCCAGTACTTC. Filled out from reference TRBV11-2 and TRBJ2-5, the complete variable domain reads EAGVAQSPRYKIIEKRQSVAFWCNPISGHATLYWYQQILGQGPKLLIQFQNNGVVDDSQLPKDRFSAERLKGVDSTLKIQPAKLEDSAVYLCASSPPAGGQETQYFGPGTRLLVL.

The chain is built from TRBV3-2 and TRBJ1-1. TRBV3-2 is listed as a pseudogene. CDR3 length: 16 amino acids. The DNA for the CDR3 is TGTGCCAGCAGCCAATGGGATATTGGGCTGAACACTGAAGCTTTCTTT. It codes for CASSQWDIGLNTEAFF.

The J gene is TRBJ2-7, the V gene TRBV30; D gene ambiguous. CDR3 length equals 12 residues. V shed 5 bases and J shed 1 base, with 9 bases lying between them. Germline CDR1 is GTSNPN and CDR2 is SVGIG (reference sequence). The CDR3 loop reads CAWGDNSYEQYF. The CDR3 DNA follows: TGTGCCTGGGGAGACAATTCCTACGAGCAGTACTTC.

The sample holds a few counts of this clonotype. V gene TRBV29-1 combines with J gene TRBJ2-1; D gene unclear. Trimming stripped 4 bases from V and 4 bases from J, with 5 bases between. CDR1 is SQVTM and CDR2 is ANQGSEA in the germline V gene. The CDR3 runs 11 residues. CDR3: CSVVGYNEQFF. CDR3 coding DNA: TGCAGCGTTGTGGGGTACAATGAGCAGTTCTTC.

This clonotype occurred a few times. CDR3 sequence: CASRARDTFSQETQYF. In DNA, the CDR3 is TGTGCCAGCAGGGCCCGGGACACGTTCTCACAAGAGACCCAGTACTTC. V gene TRBV12-3 or TRBV12-4 combines with J gene TRBJ2-5, with D maybe TRBD1 (6 bases). This CDR3 is built from 16 residues. V gave up 6 bases and J gave up 2 bases, with 19 bases separating them.

The rearrangement uses TRBV20-1 and TRBJ2-2, with D uncertain. CDR3 length: 14 amino acids. Between the trimmed V and J ends, which lost 0 bases and 1 base, there was a span of 6 bases. Germline V gene sequence: CDR1 DFQATT, CDR2 SNEGSKA (reference sequence). CDR3 nucleotides: TGCAGTGCTAGAGACATCGGGAACACCGGGGAGCTGTTTTTT. This translates into CSARDIGNTGELFF.

The sample holds a few counts of this clonotype. The chain is built from TRBV24-1 and TRBJ2-5; D perhaps matches TRBD2 (7 bases). V was trimmed by 4 bases and J by 1 base, leaving 12 bases between them. This CDR3 has 15 residues. Germline assignment: CDR1 KGHDR and CDR2 SFDVKD. The CDR3: CATSERGDTQETQYF. CDR3 sequence (DNA): TGTGCCACCAGTGAACGGGGGGACACCCAAGAGACCCAGTACTTC.

The chain combines TRBV3-1 with TRBJ1-3, with a weak D call TRBD1 (5 bases). The CDR3 contains 14 residues. Trimming stripped 2 bases from V and 8 bases from J, with 13 bases between. CDR1 is LGHDT and CDR2 is YNNKEL in the germline V gene (reference sequence). The CDR3 DNA reads as TGTGCCAGCAGCCAAAGGGGTGCCGTACACACCATATATTTT. Translating it yields CASSQRGAVHTIYF.

This chain links TRBV5-1 with TRBJ2-7; the D is unclear. This CDR3 region has 13 residues. The V end lost 3 bases, the J end lost 6 bases, and 13 bases lay between the germline ends. Germline V gives CDR1 SGHRS, CDR2 YFSETQ. CDR3 DNA: TGCGCCAGCAGCTCTGACACGTCCCGCGAGCAGTACTTC. This encodes CASSSDTSREQYF.

The rearrangement uses TRBV3-1 and TRBJ2-1; 11 nucleotides match TRBD2. Germline CDR1 LGHDT, CDR2 YNNKEL (reference sequence). After removal of 4 bases from V and 8 bases from J, the junction contained 4 bases not matched to a gene. The CDR3 contains 14 residues. The CDR3 DNA reads TGTGCCAGCAGCCTAGCGGGGGGGCCGTATGAGCAGTTCTTC. It is translated as CASSLAGGPYEQFF.

The CDR3 reads CASSQDLPRGDSGNTIYF. CDR3 DNA sequence: TGCGCCAGCAGCCAAGATCTCCCCCGCGGGGATTCTGGAAACACCATATATTTT. The chain combines TRBV4-1 with TRBJ1-3; D is ambiguous. The length of the CDR3 is 18 residues. CDR1 and CDR2 (germline): MGHRA, YSYEKL. The V gene lost 0 bases and the J gene lost 1 base, with 16 bases spanning the gap.